One and the same sample provided the 25 T cell receptor beta chains below, sequenced in a study of T cells after yellow fever vaccination. In TCRdb, the 5' RACE reads were re-called with MiXCR into one record per CDR3 protein. Of roughly 330,000 distinct CDR3 sequences listed, 3.5% to 4.5% are singletons. The sequencing here drew on PBMCs, taken 5 days after the yellow fever booster vaccination. Receptors were obtained from a man aged 18 to 29 who received the YFV17D yellow fever vaccine.

This chain joins TRBV7-2 and TRBJ2-7, with D possibly being TRBD2 (5 bases). The germline CDR1 and CDR2 sequences are SGHTA and FQGNSA. Trimming cost V 4 bases and J 1 base, with 11 bases left between them. The CDR3 runs to 14 residues. CDR3 protein: CASSSSSLSYEQYF. Here the CDR3 DNA reads TGTGCCAGCAGCTCGTCTAGCCTTTCCTACGAGCAGTACTTC.

The chain links TRBV3-1 to TRBJ1-1, with a possible D match to TRBD1 (5 bases). This CDR3 spans 15 amino acids. Germline CDR1 is LGHDT and CDR2 is YNNKEL (reference sequence). Trimming shortened V by 0 bases and J by 1 base, and 9 bases separated the two germline ends. The CDR3: CASSQETGRNTEAFF. CDR3 sequence (DNA): TGTGCCAGCAGCCAAGAAACGGGACGGAACACTGAAGCTTTCTTT. The full variable domain, with the rest looked up from reference TRBV3-1 and TRBJ1-1, is DTAVSQTPKYLVTQMGNDKSIKCEQNLGHDTMYWYKQDSKKFLKIMFSYNNKELIINETVPNRFSPKSPDKAHLNLHINSLELGDSAVYFCASSQETGRNTEAFFGQGTRLTVV.

In this sample, this clonotype turned up many times. V is TRBV6-2 or TRBV6-3 and J is TRBJ1-2; D perhaps matches TRBD1 (6 bases). This CDR3 has 13 residues. V gave up 8 bases and J gave up 4 bases, with 14 bases separating them. The germline CDR1 and CDR2 sequences are MNHEY and SVGEGT. CDR3 loop: CASSEGETYGYTF. CDR3 sequence (DNA): TGTGCCAGCTCCGAGGGGGAGACCTATGGCTACACCTTC.

This sequence joins TRBV7-9 and TRBJ2-1, with 7 bases fitting TRBD2. CDR1 SEHNR and CDR2 FQNEAQ come from the germline V gene (reference sequence). The CDR3 covers 16 residues. J was trimmed by 6 bases and V by 0 bases; bases with no gene match: 8. The CDR3 spells CASSLAGLREGNEQFF. As DNA, the CDR3 is TGTGCCAGCAGCTTAGCGGGCCTGAGGGAGGGCAATGAGCAGTTCTTC. Full variable domain (outside the CDR3, taken from reference TRBV7-9 and TRBJ2-1): DTGVSQNPRHKITKRGQNVTFRCDPISEHNRLYWYRQTLGQGPEFLTYFQNEAQLEKSRLLSDRFSAERPKGSFSTLEIQRTEQGDSAMYLCASSLAGLREGNEQFFGPGTRLTVL.

This clonotype came up many times. The genes are TRBV5-4 and TRBJ2-7; D gene uncertain. CDR1 SGHNT and CDR2 YYREEE come from the germline V gene (reference sequence). Trimming stripped 1 base from V and 6 bases from J, with 8 bases between. The CDR3 sequence is 12 residues long. The CDR3 region has the DNA TGTGCCAGCAGCTTGATAGGAACCGAGCAGTACTTC. Amino acids: CASSLIGTEQYF.

This clonotype was seen at least ten times. The chain couples TRBV27 to TRBJ1-1; no reliable D call. This CDR3 is 13 amino acids long. The V and J ends lost 3 bases and 1 base respectively, with 6 bases between them. The germline V gene has CDR1 MNHEY and CDR2 SMNVEV (reference sequence). For the CDR3, the DNA is TGTGCCAGCAGTTTTATAGGGAACACTGAAGCTTTCTTT. Translating gives CASSFIGNTEAFF.

This clonotype has only a few counts. This sequence joins TRBV7-9 and TRBJ1-5; D is possibly TRBD1 (5 bases). The CDR3 has 14 amino acids. Germline CDR1 is SEHNR and CDR2 is FQNEAQ (reference sequence). Trimming took 4 bases from V and 3 from J, leaving 10 bases between them. Written as DNA, the CDR3 is TGTGCCAGCAGCTCGAGGGGTTACAATCAGCCCCAGCATTTT. Translating gives CASSSRGYNQPQHF.

At least ten counts were recorded for this clonotype. The V and J genes are TRBV5-1 and TRBJ1-1; the D gene is possibly TRBD1 (6 bases). Germline V gives CDR1 SGHRS, CDR2 YFSETQ. This CDR3 region has 15 residues. Trimming took 1 base from V and 0 from J, leaving 10 bases between them. CDR3 bases: TGCGCCAGCAGCTTGACCGGGACAATGAACACTGAAGCTTTCTTT. Encoded protein: CASSLTGTMNTEAFF.

There are a few counts of this clonotype. The chain uses TRBV20-1 and TRBJ2-6; TRBD2 might be the D (6 bases). This CDR3 region has 14 residues. CDR1 and CDR2 from the germline V gene are DFQATT and SNEGSKA (reference sequence). The germline V and J ends were trimmed by 2 bases and 4 bases, with 9 bases remaining between them. CDR3: CSARRGSGANVLTF. The CDR3 DNA reads TGCAGTGCTAGACGGGGGTCCGGGGCCAACGTCCTGACTTTC.

The sample holds many counts of this clonotype. V and J are TRBV12-3 or TRBV12-4 and TRBJ2-5, with TRBD2 identical over 8 bases. J gave up 5 bases and V 0 bases, and 5 bases lay outside the gene matches. The CDR3 is made up of 15 amino acids. This CDR3 reads CASSLARRGEETQYF. The CDR3 nucleotides are TGTGCCAGCAGTTTAGCTCGGCGGGGGGAGGAGACCCAGTACTTC.

The rearrangement uses TRBV13 and TRBJ2-7; 9 nucleotides align to TRBD1. Germline V gene sequence: CDR1 PRHDT, CDR2 FYEKMQ (reference sequence). V lost 6 bases, J lost 4 bases, and 16 bases stayed unmatched. This CDR3 contains 17 residues. The CDR3 DNA reads TGTGCCAGCAGTACCCCGATACCGGGACAGGGAATGTACGAGCAGTACTTC. Its translation is CASSTPIPGQGMYEQYF.

This clonotype has a handful of counts. The chain is built from TRBV5-1 and TRBJ2-1; the D is unclear. Trimming left V 4 bases short and J 0 bases short, with 8 bases between. CDR3 length: 14 residues. Germline loops: CDR1 SGHRS, CDR2 YFSETQ. CDR3 amino acids: CASSPADSYNEQFF. The CDR3 DNA is TGCGCCAGCAGCCCGGCGGACTCCTACAATGAGCAGTTCTTC. Combining the CDR3 with reference TRBV5-1 and TRBJ2-1 gives the whole variable domain KAGVTQTPRYLIKTRGQQVTLSCSPISGHRSVSWYQQTPGQGLQFLFEYFSETQRNKGNFPGRFSGRQFSNSRSEMNVSTLELGDSALYLCASSPADSYNEQFFGPGTRLTVL.

V and J are TRBV12-3 or TRBV12-4 and TRBJ2-2; TRBD2 matches at 9 bases. CDR3 size: 18 residues. Trimming at V came to 3 bases and at J to 5 bases, leaving 13 bases not matched to a gene. CDR3 loop: CASSFYPSGARGTGELFF. The CDR3 nucleotides read TGTGCCAGCAGTTTTTACCCTAGCGGGGCCCGTGGGACCGGGGAGCTGTTTTTT.

V and J are TRBV7-2 and TRBJ2-1, with no clear D. The CDR3 runs 15 residues. Germline lookup yields CDR1 SGHTA and CDR2 FQGNSA. V lost 1 base to trimming and J lost 6 bases, with 13 bases between them. The CDR3 bases are TGTGCCAGCAGCTTAGAGCCCCTGGGGTCCAATGAGCAGTTCTTC. It is translated as CASSLEPLGSNEQFF.

This clonotype was recorded at least ten times. J is TRBJ2-3 and V is TRBV10-3, with 10 bases lining up with TRBD2. The CDR3 has 17 amino acids. Germline values: CDR1 ENHRY, CDR2 SYGVKD. The V and J ends lost 3 bases and 1 base, in that order; junction bases with no gene match: 7. The CDR3 region has the DNA TGTGCCATCAGTGACGTTACCGGGACTAGCGGCACAGATACGCAGTATTTT. The encoded protein is CAISDVTGTSGTDTQYF.

This clonotype was counted between two and nine times. The chain uses TRBV2 and TRBJ2-2; the match to TRBD1 covers 7 bases. This CDR3 has 14 amino acids. Germline V gene lookup returns CDR1 SNHLY and CDR2 FYNNEI. The ends lost 1 base at V and 7 bases at J; junction bases unmatched: 3. CDR3 residues: CASSEGRQGGELFF. In nucleotides, the CDR3 is TGTGCCAGCAGTGAAGGGAGACAGGGCGGGGAGCTGTTTTTT.

The sample holds a few counts of this clonotype. The chain's CDR3 is CASSQALSSGQGQHF. CDR3 nucleotide sequence: TGTGCCAGCAGCCAAGCTCTGAGCTCAGGGCAGGGACAGCATTTT. The chain combines TRBV4-2 with TRBJ1-5; TRBD1 is a possible D gene (5 bases). This CDR3 spans 15 amino acids. Trimming took off 1 base at V and 13 bases at J, with 20 bases between the two ends. The V gene's germline CDR1 is LGHNA and CDR2 YNFKEQ.

At least ten counts were recorded for this clonotype. The chain uses TRBV20-1 and TRBJ1-1; D gene unclear. The germline CDR1 and CDR2 sequences are DFQATT and SNEGSKA (reference sequence). V lost 3 bases and J 9 bases, leaving 20 bases between the germline ends. The CDR3 spans 14 residues. CDR3 in amino acids: CSASSSTGYQQAFF. The CDR3, as DNA: TGCAGTGCTAGTAGTTCGACGGGTTATCAACAAGCTTTCTTT.

In its sample, this clonotype was seen many times. The rearrangement links TRBV20-1 to TRBJ2-3; D remains ambiguous. V was trimmed by 0 bases and J by 4 bases, leaving 8 bases between them. Germline CDR1 is DFQATT and CDR2 is SNEGSKA (reference sequence). The CDR3 sequence is 13 residues long. The CDR3 here is CSARDRGPDTQYF. Here the CDR3 DNA reads TGCAGTGCTAGAGATCGCGGTCCAGATACGCAGTATTTT.

This clonotype came up a few times. V is TRBV10-3 and J is TRBJ1-1; D is ambiguous. CDR3 length: 13 amino acids. Trimming stripped 7 bases from V and 1 base from J, with 10 bases between. The germline V gene has CDR1 ENHRY and CDR2 SYGVKD. CDR3 protein: CAITKTQNTEAFF. As DNA, the CDR3 is TGTGCCATCACTAAGACTCAGAACACTGAAGCTTTCTTT.

The rearrangement uses TRBV28 and TRBJ1-5, with D maybe TRBD1 (5 bases). CDR1 is MDHEN, CDR2 SYDVKM, per germline. There are 15 residues in the CDR3. V lost 3 bases, J lost 11 bases, and 20 bases lay in between. The CDR3 DNA follows: TGTGCCAGCAGTTTGGAGGGGTTTACTTTACTAGCCCAGCATTTT. It specifies CASSLEGFTLLAQHF.

This clonotype was seen many times. The V call is TRBV7-2, the J call TRBJ2-1, with 12 bases identical to TRBD2. The CDR3 length is 17 residues. Germline V gene sequence: CDR1 SGHTA, CDR2 FQGNSA. Unmatched junction bases numbered 5, after V lost 3 bases and J lost 2 bases. The DNA for the CDR3 is TGTGCCAGCAGCTTCGGACTAGCGGGGAACCCCTACAATGAGCAGTTCTTC. It is translated as CASSFGLAGNPYNEQFF.

This clonotype was counted many times. The rearrangement joins TRBV7-6 to TRBJ2-1; 7 bases are a match to TRBD2. This CDR3 is 13 amino acids long. After removal of 5 bases from V and 8 bases from J, the junction contained 6 bases not matched to a gene. CDR1 SGHVS and CDR2 FNYEAQ come from the germline V gene. This chain's CDR3 is CASSQDRGDEQFF. CDR3 bases: TGTGCCAGCAGCCAGGACCGGGGGGATGAGCAGTTCTTC.

The J gene is TRBJ2-7, the V gene TRBV27, with TRBD1 identical over 8 bases. The CDR3 sequence is 13 residues long. Germline V gene sequence: CDR1 MNHEY, CDR2 SMNVEV (reference sequence). V was clipped by 5 bases and J by 5 bases; unmatched bases: 5. The CDR3 coding sequence is TGTGCCAGCAGTAGTTTACAGGGGGACGAGCAGTACGTC. Encoded protein: CASSSLQGDEQYV.

This clonotype was observed many times. The V gene is TRBV12-5, the J gene TRBJ2-1, with 10 positions matching TRBD2. V shed 3 bases, J shed 5 bases, and the junction held 7 bases outside the gene matches. Germline V gives CDR1 LGHNT, CDR2 FRNRAP. The CDR3 is made up of 16 amino acids. The CDR3: CASGFLSGGPHNEQFF. In DNA form, the CDR3 reads TGTGCTAGTGGTTTCCTTAGCGGGGGGCCACACAATGAGCAGTTCTTC.